The present T cell receptor (beta chain) was sequenced within a study of blood T cell repertoires in COVID-19. The length of the CDR3 is 17 residues. Germline CDR1 reads ENHRY; CDR2 reads SYGVKD. The ends lost 8 bases at V and 1 base at J; junction bases unmatched: 17. The assay was immunoSEQ multiplex PCR, and TCRdb's table has in-frame clones only and misses some. Of a few hundred thousand clones in the sample, just under 90% are singletons; the top ten hold 1.5% to 2%. Sequences were obtained from PBMCs or T cells enriched from blood (not recorded which). The V gene is TRBV10-3, the J gene TRBJ2-7; 7 bases agree with TRBD2. This clonotype was obtained from a woman aged 25 to 45 who had recovered from COVID-19. The CDR3 loop is CAILGQGGGGKSYEQYF. CDR3 in DNA: TGTGCCATCCTGGGCCAGGGTGGCGGGGGAAAGTCCTACGAGCAGTACTTC.